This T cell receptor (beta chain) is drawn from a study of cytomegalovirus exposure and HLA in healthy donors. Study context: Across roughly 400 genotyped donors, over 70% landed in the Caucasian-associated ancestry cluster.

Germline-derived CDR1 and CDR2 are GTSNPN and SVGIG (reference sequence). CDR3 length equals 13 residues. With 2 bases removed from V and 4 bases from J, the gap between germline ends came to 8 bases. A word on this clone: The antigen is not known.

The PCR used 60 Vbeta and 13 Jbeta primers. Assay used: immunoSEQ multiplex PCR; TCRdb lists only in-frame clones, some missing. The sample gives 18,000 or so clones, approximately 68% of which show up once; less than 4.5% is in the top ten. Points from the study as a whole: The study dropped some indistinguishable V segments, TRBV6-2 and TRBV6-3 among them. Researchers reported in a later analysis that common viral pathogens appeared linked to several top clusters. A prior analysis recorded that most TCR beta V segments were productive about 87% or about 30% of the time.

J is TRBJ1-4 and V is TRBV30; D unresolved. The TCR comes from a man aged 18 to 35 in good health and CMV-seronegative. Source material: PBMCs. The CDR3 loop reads CAWSLSHNEKLFF. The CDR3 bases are TGTGCCTGGAGTCTCAGTCATAATGAAAAACTGTTTTTT. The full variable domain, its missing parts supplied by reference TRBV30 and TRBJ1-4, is SQTIHQWPATLVQPVGSPLSLECTVEGTSNPNLYWYRQAAGRGLQLLFYSVGIGQISSEVPQNLSASRPQDRQFILSSKKLLLSDSGFYLCAWSLSHNEKLFFGSGTQLSVL.